The 5 T cell receptor beta chains in this list originate from one sample, sequenced in a study of blood T cell repertoires in COVID-19. TCRdb's copy holds only in-frame clones and misses some; the assay was immunoSEQ multiplex PCR. Altogether a few hundred thousand clones are present, approximately 89% being singletons, with the ten largest covering 9.5% to 13%. Specimen: peripheral blood. Source of these receptors: a woman between 65 and 79 years old with COVID-19, enrolled during active disease.

The chain joins TRBV28 to TRBJ2-7; 8 positions agree with TRBD2. V was pared by 4 bases and J by 1 base, with 9 bases of the junction left unmatched. Germline V lookup: CDR1 MDHEN, CDR2 SYDVKM. The CDR3 is 16 residues long. The CDR3 DNA is TGTGCCAGCAGTTGGGCACCGACTAGCGCTTCCTACGAGCAGTACTTC. Translation: CASSWAPTSASYEQYF.

The V call is TRBV3-1 (or the pseudogene TRBV3-2), the J call TRBJ1-1, with TRBD1 matching 7 bases. CDR1 is LGHDT and CDR2 is YNNKEL in the germline V gene (reference sequence). V lost 3 bases, J lost 7 bases, and 5 bases stayed unmatched. The CDR3 is 13 amino acids. As DNA, the CDR3 is TGTGCCAGCAGCCACGACAGGGTCAGTGAAGCTTTCTTT. It is translated as CASSHDRVSEAFF.

The CDR3 DNA sequence: TGTGCCAGCAGCCGGACAGGGGGTGAGACCCAGTACTTC. This translates into CASSRTGGETQYF. This chain links TRBV14 with TRBJ2-5; 10 positions agree with TRBD1. This CDR3 has 13 residues. Germline V gives CDR1 SGHDN, CDR2 FVKESK. The V and J ends lost 4 bases and 5 bases, in that order; junction bases with no gene match: 1.

The V gene is TRBV10-3, the J gene TRBJ1-1, with D perhaps matching TRBD1 (5 bases). Trimming removed 2 bases at V and 1 base at J, with 11 bases between. This CDR3 has 15 residues. Germline CDR1 and CDR2: ENHRY and SYGVKD. Here the CDR3 DNA reads TGTGCCATCAGTGAGCAGGGATCGGGGAACACTGAAGCTTTCTTT. Translation gives CAISEQGSGNTEAFF.

This clone was seen more than once but under ten times. The chain employs TRBV7-2 and TRBJ2-7, with 7 nucleotides matching TRBD1. V gave up 1 base and J gave up 4 bases; unmatched junction bases: 1. The CDR3 contains 13 residues. Germline lookup yields CDR1 SGHTA and CDR2 FQGNSA. CDR3 amino acids: CASSLVDRYEQYF. The CDR3 DNA is TGTGCCAGCAGCTTAGTGGACAGGTACGAGCAGTACTTC.